The 14 T cell receptor beta chains given below trace back to one sample, sequenced in a study of T cells in tumors after PD-1 blockade. Clones were sequenced by immunoSEQ multiplex PCR, and TCRdb holds only the in-frame ones, with some missing. The data contain approximately 46,000 clones, 75% to 80% of them seen just once; the ten biggest clones take up around 15%. Sequencing used PBMCs, obtained before anti-PD-1 treatment. The receptor set was obtained from a human donor with basal cell carcinoma.

The gene calls are TRBV5-1 and TRBJ2-7; D is perhaps TRBD2 (6 bases). This CDR3 is 13 amino acids long. The germline V gene has CDR1 SGHRS and CDR2 YFSETQ. The V end was cut by 5 bases, the J end by 3 bases, with 12 bases between. The CDR3 sequence: CASSLPGLYEQYF. The CDR3 coding sequence is TGCGCCAGCAGTTTACCGGGACTCTACGAGCAGTACTTC.

This chain links TRBV11-2 with TRBJ2-4; TRBD1 matches at 8 bases. The CDR3 loop spans 19 amino acids. V shed 5 bases and J 2 bases; nucleotides not matched to a gene: 17. Germline CDR1 is SGHAT and CDR2 is FQNNGV. This chain's CDR3 is CASSPFRRKTGDPKNIQYF. CDR3 DNA sequence: TGTGCCAGCAGCCCATTCAGACGCAAGACAGGGGATCCCAAAAACATTCAGTACTTC.

This clone was seen just once. The chain is built from TRBV2 and TRBJ2-5, with 10 bases matching TRBD2. The CDR3 extends over 14 amino acids. The germline gives CDR1 SNHLY, CDR2 FYNNEI. The trim removed 0 bases at V and 8 bases at J, leaving 3 bases unmatched. The CDR3 reads CASSEASGRRTQYF. In nucleotides, the CDR3 is TGTGCCAGCAGTGAAGCTAGCGGGAGGCGCACCCAGTACTTC.

This sequence joins TRBV4-1 and TRBJ2-1, with D unresolved. Germline values: CDR1 MGHRA, CDR2 YSYEKL. Trimming took 1 base from V and 7 from J, leaving 17 bases between them. The CDR3 length is 16 residues. The CDR3: CASSQVRLMVYNEQFF. For the CDR3, the DNA is TGCGCCAGCAGCCAAGTGAGACTTATGGTCTATAATGAGCAGTTCTTC.

The V and J genes are TRBV14 and TRBJ2-1; D perhaps matches TRBD1 (5 bases). The CDR3 loop spans 13 amino acids. The germline V gene has CDR1 SGHDN and CDR2 FVKESK. Trimming stripped 2 bases from V and 13 bases from J, with 15 bases between. In nucleotides, the CDR3 is TGTGCCAGCAGCCAAAAAACCCAGGGTCAACAGTTCTTC. Protein: CASSQKTQGQQFF. The complete variable domain, with remaining parts taken from reference TRBV14 and TRBJ2-1, reads EAGVTQFPSHSVIEKGQTVTLRCDPISGHDNLYWYRRVMGKEIKFLLHFVKESKQDESGMPNNRFLAERTGGTYSTLKVQPAELEDSGVYFCASSQKTQGQQFFGPGTRLTVL.

The chain couples TRBV5-1 to TRBJ1-4; D gene ambiguous. This CDR3 has 13 residues. Germline-derived CDR1 and CDR2 are SGHRS and YFSETQ. The germline V and J ends were trimmed by 8 bases and 7 bases, with 15 bases remaining between them. The DNA for the CDR3 is TGCGCCAGTAGAAGAGGAACGGGTGAAAAACTGTTTTTT. Translating gives CASRRGTGEKLFF.

V gene TRBV28 combines with J gene TRBJ2-4, with D perhaps TRBD2 (6 bases). Trimming removed 7 bases at V and 6 bases at J, with 16 bases between. Germline loops: CDR1 MDHEN, CDR2 SYDVKM. This CDR3 spans 14 amino acids. CDR3 residues: CASMHRGKRNIQYF. The CDR3 DNA is TGTGCCAGCATGCACCGCGGGAAACGAAACATTCAGTACTTC.

The chain recombines TRBV11-1 with TRBJ1-1; 7 bases agree with TRBD1. The CDR3 sequence is 15 residues long. Looked up from germline, CDR1 is SGHAT and CDR2 is FQDESV (reference sequence). Trimming cost V 1 base and J 4 bases; bases outside gene matches: 6. CDR3 amino acids: CASSLGKGAITEAFF. The CDR3 DNA follows: TGTGCCAGCAGCTTAGGGAAGGGGGCGATCACTGAAGCTTTCTTT.

This clone was seen just once. The rearrangement joins TRBV11-3 to TRBJ2-7; 7 positions agree with TRBD1. Germline trimming cut 4 bases from V and 6 bases from J; bases unmatched to any gene: 9. This CDR3 comprises 14 residues. CDR1 SGHNT and CDR2 YENEEA come from the germline V gene. CDR3: CASSSRDRPLEQYF. The CDR3 coding sequence is TGTGCCAGCAGCTCCCGGGACAGACCTCTCGAGCAGTACTTC.

As for this clone: Other DNA sequences of this sample code for an identical CDR3. This chain links TRBV6-6 with TRBJ1-1; no clear D gene. The CDR3 has 14 residues. V dropped 2 bases and J dropped 0 bases, with 7 bases sitting between them. Germline CDR1 MNHNY, CDR2 SVGAGI (reference sequence). In nucleotides, the CDR3 is TGTGCCAGCAGTTACGACGGCCTGAACACTGAAGCTTTCTTT. Encoded protein: CASSYDGLNTEAFF.

The sample holds one count of this clone. The chain employs TRBV5-5 and TRBJ2-7; TRBD2 agrees at 8 bases. J was trimmed by 3 bases and V by 5 bases; bases with no gene match: 13. The CDR3 runs to 16 residues. CDR1 and CDR2 (germline): SGHKS, YYEKEE (reference sequence). CDR3 sequence (DNA): TGTGCCAGCAGATCCTACCAGCGGGAGTTAGACTACGAGCAGTACTTC. Translated: CASRSYQRELDYEQYF.

This chain uses TRBV5-1 with TRBJ1-2; D uncertain. The V gene lost 0 bases and the J gene lost 7 bases, with 7 bases spanning the gap. Germline CDR1 SGHRS, CDR2 YFSETQ. There are 12 residues in the CDR3. The CDR3 nucleotides read TGCGCCAGCAGCTTGGATCTCCTTGGCTACACCTTC. This sequence encodes CASSLDLLGYTF.

V gene TRBV3-1 (or the pseudogene TRBV3-2) combines with J gene TRBJ2-7, with D perhaps TRBD2 (6 bases). With 2 bases removed from V and 2 bases from J, the gap between germline ends came to 19 bases. The length of the CDR3 is 17 residues. The germline V gene encodes CDR1 LGHDT and CDR2 YNNKEL (reference sequence). DNA for the CDR3: TGTGCCAGCAGCCAATACGGAGGAGGGGCGAATCCCTACGAGCAGTACTTC. Translation gives CASSQYGGGANPYEQYF.

This clone was seen a single time. The rearrangement uses TRBV5-3 and TRBJ2-1; D is possibly TRBD2 (5 bases). TRBV5-3 is reported as an ORF; its role is uncertain. The CDR3 length is 15 residues. Deletions cut 3 bases from V and 8 bases from J, with 18 bases between. The CDR3 DNA reads as TGTGCCAGAAGCTCTCAGCTGCGGAGGATATATGAGCAGTTCTTC. It translates to CARSSQLRRIYEQFF.